This passage covers 4 T cell receptor beta chains from one sample sequenced in a study of human T cells and chemical hapten exposure. Time point in this sample: pre-sensitization, week 0. Indicated treatment: therapeutic diphenylcyclopropenone sensitization with weekly scalp DPC. TCRdb reanalysed the RACE reads using MiXCR and keeps one entry per CDR3 protein. This table has about 250,000 distinct CDR3 sequences, 7.5% to 9% appearing once. This specimen consisted of whole blood, obtained in connection with sensitization to the hapten diphenylcyclopropenone (DPC). The origin of the receptors is a man aged 18 to 30 with alopecia areata. Some clones in this sample may be carry-over from other donors' samples.

There are a few counts of this clonotype. V usage is TRBV6-5 and J usage is TRBJ2-5, with a possible D match to TRBD1 (5 bases). Deletions cut 5 bases from V and 5 bases from J, with 18 bases between. The germline gives CDR1 MNHEY, CDR2 SVGAGI. The length of the CDR3 is 15 residues. CDR3 in DNA: TGTGCCAGCAGTAAACTGACAGTCCCCGGGGAGACCCAGTACTTC. Amino acid sequence: CASSKLTVPGETQYF.

This clonotype was counted at least ten times. The chain joins TRBV7-2 to TRBJ1-2; D unresolved. Trimming cost V 2 bases and J 2 bases, with 18 bases left between them. The CDR3 length is 17 residues. From germline, CDR1 is SGHTA and CDR2 FQGNSA. The CDR3 region has the DNA TGTGCCAGCAGCTTATCTGGAGTGATGGGGTCGAACTATGGCTACACCTTC. Encoded protein: CASSLSGVMGSNYGYTF.

In its sample, this clonotype was seen many times. The chain recombines TRBV7-9 with TRBJ1-3; D is undetermined. Germline loops: CDR1 SEHNR, CDR2 FQNEAQ (reference sequence). The CDR3 is 11 residues long. The CDR3 is CALRSGNTIYF. The CDR3 nucleotides read TGTGCTCTGCGGTCTGGAAACACCATATATTTT. The whole variable domain, remainder taken from reference TRBV7-9 and TRBJ1-3, is DTGVSQNPRHKITKRGQNVTFRCDPISEHNRLYWYRQTLGQGPEFLTYFQNEAQLEKSRLLSDRFSAERPKGSFSTLEIQRTEQGDSAMYLCALRSGNTIYFGEGSWLTVV.

The chain couples TRBV29-1 to TRBJ2-2; the match to TRBD2 covers 7 bases. J gave up 0 bases and V 4 bases, and 2 bases lay outside the gene matches. The CDR3 is made up of 14 amino acids. Germline V gene data show CDR1 as SQVTM and CDR2 as ANQGSEA. CDR3 in DNA: TGCAGCGTTGCCGGGACTACGAACACCGGGGAGCTGTTTTTT. Translating gives CSVAGTTNTGELFF.